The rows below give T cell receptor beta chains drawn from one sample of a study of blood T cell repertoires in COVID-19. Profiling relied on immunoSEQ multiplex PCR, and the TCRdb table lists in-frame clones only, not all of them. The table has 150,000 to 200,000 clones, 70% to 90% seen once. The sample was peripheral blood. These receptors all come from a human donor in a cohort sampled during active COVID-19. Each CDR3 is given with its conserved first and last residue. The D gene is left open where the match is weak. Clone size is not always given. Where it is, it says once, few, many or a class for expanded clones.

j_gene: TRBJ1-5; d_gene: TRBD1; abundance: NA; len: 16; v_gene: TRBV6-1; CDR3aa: CASSVQGILSNQPQHF; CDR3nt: TGTGCCAGCAGTGTACAGGGGATACTCTCAAATCAGCCCCAGCATTTT
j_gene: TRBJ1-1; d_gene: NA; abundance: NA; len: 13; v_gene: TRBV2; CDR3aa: CASKQEGNTEAFF; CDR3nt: TGTGCCAGCAAGCAGGAGGGGAACACTGAAGCTTTCTTT
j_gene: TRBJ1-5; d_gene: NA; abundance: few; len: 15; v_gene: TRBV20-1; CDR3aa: CSASLQGVGNQPQHF; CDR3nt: TGCAGTGCTAGTCTACAGGGCGTCGGCAATCAGCCCCAGCATTTT
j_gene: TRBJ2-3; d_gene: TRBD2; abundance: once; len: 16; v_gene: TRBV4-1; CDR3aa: CASRLAFTPSTDTQYF; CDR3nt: TGCGCCAGCAGACTAGCGTTCACCCCTAGCACAGATACGCAGTATTTT
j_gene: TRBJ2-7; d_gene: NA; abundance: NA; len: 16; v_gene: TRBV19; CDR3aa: CASSPQGSGGSYEQYF; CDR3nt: TGTGCCAGTTCCCCCCAGGGGTCCGGGGGGTCCTACGAGCAGTACTTC
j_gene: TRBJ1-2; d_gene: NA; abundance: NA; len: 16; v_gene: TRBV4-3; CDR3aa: CASSQVAAAGDYGYTF; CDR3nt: TGCGCCAGCAGCCAAGTCGCGGCTGCGGGTGACTATGGCTACACCTTC
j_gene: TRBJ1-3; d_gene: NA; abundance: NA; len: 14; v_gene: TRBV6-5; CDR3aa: CASSYRSSGNTIYF; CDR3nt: TGTGCCAGCAGTTACAGGAGCTCTGGAAACACCATATATTTT
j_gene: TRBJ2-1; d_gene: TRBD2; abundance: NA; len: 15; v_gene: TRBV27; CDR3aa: CASKREGRSYNEQFF; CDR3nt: TGTGCCAGCAAACGGGAGGGCCGCTCCTACAATGAGCAGTTCTTC
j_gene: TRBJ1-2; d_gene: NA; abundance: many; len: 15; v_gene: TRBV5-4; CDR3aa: CASSLLDSPYYGYTF; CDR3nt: TGTGCCAGTTCCCTTCTTGACAGTCCGTACTATGGCTACACCTTC
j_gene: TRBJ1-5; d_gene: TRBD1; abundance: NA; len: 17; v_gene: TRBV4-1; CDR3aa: CASSQGSGTAANQPQHF; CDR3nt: TGCGCCAGCAGCCAAGGATCCGGGACAGCCGCAAATCAGCCCCAGCATTTT
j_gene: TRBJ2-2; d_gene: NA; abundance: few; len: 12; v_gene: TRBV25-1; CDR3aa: CASSPRPGELFF; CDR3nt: TGTGCCAGCAGCCCCCGTCCCGGGGAGCTGTTTTTT
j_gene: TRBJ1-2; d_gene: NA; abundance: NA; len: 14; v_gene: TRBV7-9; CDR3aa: CASSSYEPNYGYTF; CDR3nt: TGTGCCAGCAGCTCCTATGAGCCTAACTATGGCTACACCTTC
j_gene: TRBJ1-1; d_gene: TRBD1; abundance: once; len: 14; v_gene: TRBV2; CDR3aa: CASVGRDRSTEAFF; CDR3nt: TGTGCCTCGGTGGGTCGGGACAGATCCACTGAAGCTTTCTTT
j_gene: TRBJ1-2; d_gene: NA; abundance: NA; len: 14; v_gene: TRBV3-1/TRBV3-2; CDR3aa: CASSQGVSRGGYTF; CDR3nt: TGTGCCAGCAGCCAAGGAGTCTCGCGGGGTGGCTACACCTTC
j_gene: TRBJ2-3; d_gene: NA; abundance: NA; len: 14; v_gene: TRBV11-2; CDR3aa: CASSRPELGDTQYF; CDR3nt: TGTGCCAGCAGCCGACCAGAACTAGGCGATACGCAGTATTTT
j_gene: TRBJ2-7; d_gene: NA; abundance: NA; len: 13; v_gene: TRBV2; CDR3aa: CASSDAGPWEQYF; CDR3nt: TGTGCCAGCAGTGACGCCGGTCCTTGGGAGCAGTACTTC
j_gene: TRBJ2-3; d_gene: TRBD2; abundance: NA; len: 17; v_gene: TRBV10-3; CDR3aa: CAISHLPSGRYTDTQYF; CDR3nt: TGTGCCATCAGTCACCTCCCTAGCGGGAGATACACAGATACGCAGTATTTT
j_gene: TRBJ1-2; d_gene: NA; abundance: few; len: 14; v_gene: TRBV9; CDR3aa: CASSVEPGNYGYTF; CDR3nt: TGTGCCAGCAGCGTAGAGCCAGGGAACTATGGCTACACCTTC
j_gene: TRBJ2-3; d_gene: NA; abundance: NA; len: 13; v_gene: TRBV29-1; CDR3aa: CSAVPGSVNTQYF; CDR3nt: TGCAGCGCAGTCCCAGGGTCGGTAAATACGCAGTATTTT
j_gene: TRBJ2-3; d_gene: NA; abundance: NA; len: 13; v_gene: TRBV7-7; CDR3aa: CASSLAGGDTQYF; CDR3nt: TGTGCCAGCAGCTTAGCGGGCGGGGATACGCAGTATTTT
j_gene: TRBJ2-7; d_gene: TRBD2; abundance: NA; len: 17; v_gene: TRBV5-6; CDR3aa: CASSLGAGGPVKNEQYF; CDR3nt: TGTGCCAGCAGCCTGGGAGCGGGGGGGCCCGTGAAAAACGAGCAGTACTTC
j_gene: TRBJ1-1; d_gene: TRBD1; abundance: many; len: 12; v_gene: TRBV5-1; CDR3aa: CASRGDSEKAFF; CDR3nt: TGCGCCAGCAGAGGGGACAGCGAGAAAGCTTTCTTT
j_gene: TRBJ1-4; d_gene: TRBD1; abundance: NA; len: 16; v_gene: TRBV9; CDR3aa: CASSAQGAITNEKLFF; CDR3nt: TGTGCCAGCTCCGCCCAGGGGGCTATAACTAATGAAAAACTGTTTTTT
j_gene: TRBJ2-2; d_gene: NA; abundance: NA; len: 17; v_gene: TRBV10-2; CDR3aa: CASRALGGGPNTGELFF; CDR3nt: TGCGCCAGCAGGGCTCTGGGGGGGGGCCCGAACACCGGGGAGCTGTTTTTT
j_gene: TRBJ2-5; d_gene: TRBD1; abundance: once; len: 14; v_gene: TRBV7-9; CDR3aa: CASSTNRGRETQYF; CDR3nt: TGTGCCAGCAGTACTAACAGGGGGAGAGAGACCCAGTACTTC
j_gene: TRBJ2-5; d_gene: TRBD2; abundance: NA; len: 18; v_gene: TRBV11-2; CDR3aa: CASSLGRGASGGRETQYF; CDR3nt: TGTGCCAGCAGCTTAGGACGTGGCGCTAGCGGGGGGCGGGAGACCCAGTACTTC
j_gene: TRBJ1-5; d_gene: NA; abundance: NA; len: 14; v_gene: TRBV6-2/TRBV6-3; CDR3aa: CASSRGDAFQPQHF; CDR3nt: TGTGCCAGCAGTCGGGGGGACGCATTTCAGCCCCAGCATTTT
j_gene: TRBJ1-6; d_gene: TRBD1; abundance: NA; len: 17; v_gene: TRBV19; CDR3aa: CASSIGDRGLSGSPLHF; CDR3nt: TGTGCCAGTAGTATCGGGGACAGGGGACTTTCCGGTTCACCCCTCCACTTT
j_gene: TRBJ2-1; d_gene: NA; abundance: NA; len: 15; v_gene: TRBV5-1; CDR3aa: CASSLGGGSYNEQFF; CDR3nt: TGCGCCAGCAGCTTGGGAGGAGGCTCCTACAATGAGCAGTTCTTC
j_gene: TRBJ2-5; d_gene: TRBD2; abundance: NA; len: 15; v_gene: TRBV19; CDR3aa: CASSIFSGGAETQYF; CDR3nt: TGTGCCAGTAGTATATTCAGCGGGGGGGCGGAGACCCAGTACTTC
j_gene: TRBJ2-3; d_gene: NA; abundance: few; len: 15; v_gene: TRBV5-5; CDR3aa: CASSLGGWAADTQYF; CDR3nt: TGTGCCAGCAGCCTGGGGGGCTGGGCAGCAGATACGCAGTATTTT
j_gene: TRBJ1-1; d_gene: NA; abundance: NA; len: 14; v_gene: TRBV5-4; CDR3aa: CASSLAGEFTEAFF; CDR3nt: TGTGCCAGCAGCTTGGCGGGGGAGTTCACTGAAGCTTTCTTT
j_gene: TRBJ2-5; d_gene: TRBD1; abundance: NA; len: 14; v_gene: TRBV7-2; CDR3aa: CASSPQGIQETQYF; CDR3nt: TGTGCCAGCAGTCCACAGGGGATCCAAGAGACCCAGTACTTC
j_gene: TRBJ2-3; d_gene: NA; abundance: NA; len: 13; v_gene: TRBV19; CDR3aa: CASSRREEGGQYF; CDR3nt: TGTGCCAGTAGCAGACGGGAAGAAGGGGGGCAGTATTTT
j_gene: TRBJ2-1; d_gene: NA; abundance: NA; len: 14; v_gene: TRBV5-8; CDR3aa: CASSLQGSYNEQFF; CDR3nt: TGTGCCAGCAGCTTGCAGGGGTCCTACAATGAGCAGTTCTTC
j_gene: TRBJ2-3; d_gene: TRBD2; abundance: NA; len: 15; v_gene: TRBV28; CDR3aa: CASSFSGGRQDTQYF; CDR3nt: TGTGCCAGCAGTTTTTCGGGGGGGCGTCAAGATACGCAGTATTTT
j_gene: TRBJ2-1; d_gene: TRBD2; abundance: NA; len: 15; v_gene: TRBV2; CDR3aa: CASTRAGGPYNEQFF; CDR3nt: TGTGCCAGCACACGAGCGGGGGGGCCCTACAATGAGCAGTTCTTC
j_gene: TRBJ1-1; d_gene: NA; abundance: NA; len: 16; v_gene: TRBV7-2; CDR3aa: CASSSGWGLWDTEAFF; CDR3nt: TGTGCCAGCAGCTCGGGGTGGGGGCTCTGGGACACTGAAGCTTTCTTT
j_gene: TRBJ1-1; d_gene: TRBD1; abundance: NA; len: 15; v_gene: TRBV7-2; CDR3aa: CASSRDRGLNTEAFF; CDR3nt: TGTGCCAGCAGTCGGGACAGGGGGCTGAACACTGAAGCTTTCTTT
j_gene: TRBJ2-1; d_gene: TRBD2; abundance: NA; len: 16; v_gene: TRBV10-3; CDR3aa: CAISDAGLAGGGEQFF; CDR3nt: TGTGCCATCAGTGACGCAGGACTAGCGGGAGGCGGTGAGCAGTTCTTC
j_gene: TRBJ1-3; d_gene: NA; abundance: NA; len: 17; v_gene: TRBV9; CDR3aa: CASSVDSLVDPGNTIYF; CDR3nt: TGTGCCAGCAGCGTAGACAGCCTTGTTGATCCTGGAAACACCATATATTTT